This T cell receptor beta chain emerged from a study of T cells in Graves' hyperthyroidism and ophthalmopathy. Researchers barred patients who had uncontrolled infection, other autoimmune disease, pregnancy or lactation. TCR beta CDR3 sequences were amplified from RNA transcripts. The HTBI set primed first-round TCR CDR3 RT-PCR. TCRdb used MiXCR to reprocess the multiplex PCR reads, holding one entry per CDR3 protein. The data show more than 500,000 distinct CDR3 sequences, around 45% seen once. Germline CDR1 reads SNHLY; CDR2 reads FYNNEI. V was trimmed by 5 bases and J by 9 bases, leaving 17 bases between them. The CDR3 spans 14 residues.

The sequence was collected from an adult woman with Graves' disease, either hyperthyroidism or ophthalmopathy (not recorded which). J is TRBJ1-5 and V is TRBV2; tentative D call: TRBD1 (6 bases). The specimen was peripheral blood or thyroid tissue (not recorded which). This chain's CDR3 is CASSFGGLRGPQHF. The DNA of the CDR3 is TGTGCCAGCAGTTTTGGGGGGCTACGAGGGCCCCAGCATTTT.